This TCR beta chain is drawn from a study of shared clonotypes between healthy human individuals. Study results and limitations: Larger richness was generally estimated for naive than memory subsets.

Every subset's genomic DNA went evenly onto several immunoSEQ plates. Assay used: immunoSEQ multiplex PCR; TCRdb lists only in-frame clones, some missing. The top ten hold about 0.41% of the sample, which has about 2.5 million clones, 80% to 95% seen once. Germline V gene sequence: CDR1 MNHEY, CDR2 SMNVEV (reference sequence). J lost 7 bases, V lost 4 bases, and 12 bases had no gene match. CDR3 length equals 16 residues. Remarks on this clone: Antigen specificity is unknown.

The receptor was isolated from a man aged 18 to 35 in good health. Some clones in this sample may be carry-over from other donors' samples. V and J are TRBV27 and TRBJ2-1, with TRBD1 matching over 8 bases. Sequenced input: naive CD4+ T cells from PBMCs. Subset in this sample: CD45RA+ positively selected. This CDR3 reads CASSWTGLVLWNEQFF. The CDR3 nucleotides are TGTGCCAGCAGTTGGACAGGGTTAGTGTTGTGGAATGAGCAGTTCTTC.